This T cell receptor beta chain is from a study of T cells in Graves' hyperthyroidism and ophthalmopathy. From RNA transcripts, TCR beta CDR3 regions were amplified. HTBI primers drove first-round RT-PCR of the TCR CDR3. TCRdb re-analysed the multiplex PCR reads in MiXCR, keeping a single row per CDR3 protein. This table holds about 560,000 distinct CDR3 sequences, roughly 17% found once. General study results and limits: Ophthalmopathy, as predicted by the model, came a median roughly 6.3 months after the prediction.

Across 18 months, stable Graves' hyperthyroidism was marked by no progression to ophthalmopathy. Out of over 9 ml of fresh peripheral blood came the PBMCs. This clonotype was recorded at least ten times. What it recognizes is unknown. There are 14 residues in the CDR3. V was trimmed by 5 bases and J by 4 bases, leaving 12 bases between them. What was sequenced was blood. The chain combines TRBV12-3 or TRBV12-4 with TRBJ1-5, with D possibly matching TRBD1 (6 bases). The TCR comes from a young woman with Graves' hyperthyroidism. The chain's CDR3 is CASSPGAANQPQHF. In DNA, the CDR3 is TGTGCCAGCAGTCCAGGGGCAGCTAATCAGCCCCAGCATTTT.